This record looks at one T cell receptor beta chain sequence and its context. The table came from immunoSEQ multiplex PCR; TCRdb's copy has only in-frame clones and leaves some out. The sample lists 150,000 to 200,000 clones; 88% were seen once. The data derive from a study of blood T cell repertoires in COVID-19. Background on the study: Samples representing acute and convalescent COVID-19 were sourced from the United States, Italy and Spain. PBMCs, B-cell-depleted T cells, or T cells provided the cDNA or gDNA that made up the material.

CDR3 length equals 13 residues. From germline, CDR1 is MNHEY and CDR2 SVGAGI. V was pared by 8 bases and J by 7 bases, with 15 bases between. V usage is TRBV6-5 and J usage is TRBJ2-1; D might be TRBD2 (5 bases). This TCR derives from a man in his forties with active or convalescent COVID-19. Sequenced: peripheral blood. CDR3 in amino acids: CASQAGSWNEQFF. CDR3 nucleotide sequence: TGTGCCAGCCAGGCGGGCAGTTGGAATGAGCAGTTCTTC.